This is a list of T cell receptor beta chains from one sample in a study of blood T cell repertoires in COVID-19. Profiling relied on immunoSEQ multiplex PCR, and the TCRdb table lists in-frame clones only, not all of them. The table shows around 260,000 clones, with 85% occurring only once. Sequencing was done on a sample of peripheral blood. Receptor source: a human donor in a cohort sampled during active COVID-19. Each CDR3 is given with its conserved first and last residue. Each record gives: J gene, V gene, CDR3 protein.

J gene: TRBJ2-5; V gene: TRBV6-5; CDR3 protein: CASRIDGTRQRTQYF
J gene: TRBJ2-3; V gene: TRBV4-1; CDR3 protein: CASSQGADTQYF
J gene: TRBJ2-1; V gene: TRBV29-1; CDR3 protein: CSVEGVRDTSRSEQFF
J gene: TRBJ2-3; V gene: TRBV5-1; CDR3 protein: CASKISGRTADTQYF
J gene: TRBJ2-1; V gene: TRBV18; CDR3 protein: CASSLGGSSYNEQFF
J gene: TRBJ2-1; V gene: TRBV13; CDR3 protein: CASSSSYEQFF
J gene: TRBJ2-1; V gene: TRBV5-4; CDR3 protein: CASSVVEGYNEQFF
J gene: TRBJ2-3; V gene: TRBV27; CDR3 protein: CASSFRRVSTDTQYF
J gene: TRBJ1-1; V gene: TRBV5-5; CDR3 protein: CASSFGNTEAFF
J gene: TRBJ2-3; V gene: TRBV27; CDR3 protein: CASSSGQGKDTQYF
J gene: TRBJ1-2; V gene: TRBV7-2; CDR3 protein: CASSLTTGLGYTF
J gene: TRBJ2-7; V gene: TRBV4-1; CDR3 protein: CASSQDYLAGGQNEQYF
J gene: TRBJ2-5; V gene: TRBV29-1; CDR3 protein: CSVPSGIETQYF
J gene: TRBJ2-2; V gene: TRBV19; CDR3 protein: CASGGGSGSSLNTGELFF
J gene: TRBJ1-1; V gene: TRBV7-9; CDR3 protein: CASSYNRGLLGTEAFF
J gene: TRBJ1-2; V gene: TRBV6-1; CDR3 protein: CASSEGKQGLYGYTF
J gene: TRBJ1-5; V gene: TRBV30; CDR3 protein: CAWSVNGGGNQPQHF
J gene: TRBJ1-5; V gene: TRBV10-2; CDR3 protein: CASSDHNRDRVFNQPQHF
J gene: TRBJ2-1; V gene: TRBV7-2; CDR3 protein: CASSLGVGSMNNEQFF
J gene: TRBJ2-7; V gene: TRBV7-8; CDR3 protein: CASSLRTSGSYEQYF
J gene: TRBJ2-7; V gene: TRBV6-5; CDR3 protein: CASSKTGDRIHEQYF
J gene: TRBJ2-2; V gene: TRBV30; CDR3 protein: CAWSKLAWGDTGELFF
J gene: TRBJ1-6; V gene: TRBV5-6; CDR3 protein: CASSPQTGTLGTHLHF
J gene: TRBJ2-2; V gene: TRBV6-5; CDR3 protein: CANGAGELFF
J gene: TRBJ2-1; V gene: TRBV24-1; CDR3 protein: CAAEGKPGQGNNEQFF
J gene: TRBJ2-5; V gene: TRBV29-1; CDR3 protein: CSVGGFGHKETQYF
J gene: TRBJ2-1; V gene: TRBV14; CDR3 protein: CASSPPLKAGLSSYNEQFF
J gene: TRBJ2-1; V gene: TRBV7-4; CDR3 protein: CASTAVPLNEQFF
J gene: TRBJ1-1; V gene: TRBV7-8; CDR3 protein: CASRPTGNTEAFF
J gene: TRBJ2-5; V gene: TRBV6-5; CDR3 protein: CASSMYQETQYF
J gene: TRBJ1-2; V gene: TRBV9; CDR3 protein: CASSPLTVSYTF
J gene: TRBJ2-1; V gene: TRBV7-2; CDR3 protein: CASSLAHGVFNEQFF
J gene: TRBJ2-1; V gene: TRBV30; CDR3 protein: CAWSLNLQGNEQFF
J gene: TRBJ2-5; V gene: TRBV20-1; CDR3 protein: CSASGRGSQETQYF
J gene: TRBJ2-3; V gene: TRBV4-2; CDR3 protein: CASSTGRASTDTQYF
J gene: TRBJ1-4; V gene: TRBV24-1; CDR3 protein: CAPSGDSQKWTNEKLFF
J gene: TRBJ2-5; V gene: TRBV6-5; CDR3 protein: CASRRRVQETQYF
J gene: TRBJ2-1; V gene: TRBV27; CDR3 protein: CASSPTSSGNEQFF
J gene: TRBJ1-3; V gene: TRBV2; CDR3 protein: CASSGSSGNTIYF
J gene: TRBJ1-3; V gene: TRBV9; CDR3 protein: CASSGQEAGNTIYF
J gene: TRBJ1-2; V gene: TRBV20-1; CDR3 protein: CSASLSSGYTF
J gene: TRBJ1-2; V gene: TRBV19; CDR3 protein: CASSIPPTGYGYTF
J gene: TRBJ2-3; V gene: TRBV19; CDR3 protein: CASSPRTSGGTDTQYF
J gene: TRBJ2-5; V gene: TRBV11-2; CDR3 protein: CASSPEGAAGGPETQYF
J gene: TRBJ1-1; V gene: TRBV6-4; CDR3 protein: CASSQTGDNTEAFF
J gene: TRBJ2-7; V gene: TRBV7-2; CDR3 protein: CASSVRTGTGSYEQYF
J gene: TRBJ1-1; V gene: TRBV11-2; CDR3 protein: CASSLAGSPEAFF